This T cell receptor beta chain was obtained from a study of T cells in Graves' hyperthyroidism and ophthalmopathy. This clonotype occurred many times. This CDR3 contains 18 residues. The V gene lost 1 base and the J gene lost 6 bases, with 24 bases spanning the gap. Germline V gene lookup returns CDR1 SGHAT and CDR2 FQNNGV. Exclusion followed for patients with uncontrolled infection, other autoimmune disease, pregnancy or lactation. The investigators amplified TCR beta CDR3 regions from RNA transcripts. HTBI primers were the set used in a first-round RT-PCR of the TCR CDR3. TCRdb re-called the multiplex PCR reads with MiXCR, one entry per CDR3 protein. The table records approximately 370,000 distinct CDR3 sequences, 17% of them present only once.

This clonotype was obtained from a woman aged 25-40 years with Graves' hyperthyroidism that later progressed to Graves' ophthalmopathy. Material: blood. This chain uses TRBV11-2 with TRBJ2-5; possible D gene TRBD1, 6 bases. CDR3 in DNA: TGTGCCAGCAGCTTAGTTCGTACCCGGACAGACCCACGAAAGACCCAGTACTTC. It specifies CASSLVRTRTDPRKTQYF.